This entry lists 10 T cell receptor beta chains sequenced from one sample in a study of shared clonotypes between healthy human individuals. Naive CD8 cells lacked CD45RO, underwent positive selection for CCR7 and left out terminally differentiated effector memory CD45RA+ cells. This table comes from immunoSEQ multiplex PCR, and its TCRdb copy is limited to in-frame clones, with some not included. The sample contains about 1.9 million clones, over 85% of which appear only once. The sample consisted of naive CD8+ T cells from PBMCs. These receptors were taken from a man between 18 and 29 years old in good health. Some clones in this sample may be carry-over from other donors' samples.

This clone was recorded a few times. The chain combines TRBV15 with TRBJ1-4, with D hard to call. Per the germline V gene, CDR1 is LNHNV and CDR2 is YYDKDF (reference sequence). The CDR3 consists of 11 residues. V dropped 4 bases and J dropped 10 bases, with 7 bases sitting between them. The DNA of the CDR3 is TGTGCCACCAGCACTCAAGGAAAACTGTTTTTT. Translation gives CATSTQGKLFF.

The rearrangement joins TRBV15 to TRBJ1-4; D is unresolved. The length of the CDR3 is 13 residues. With 5 bases removed from V and 5 bases from J, the gap between germline ends came to 9 bases. Per germline, CDR1 LNHNV and CDR2 YYDKDF (reference sequence). In DNA form, the CDR3 reads TGTGCCACCAGCCACACAGAGAATGAAAAACTGTTTTTT. Its translation is CATSHTENEKLFF. Full variable domain (remainder filled in from reference TRBV15 and TRBJ1-4): DAMVIQNPRYQVTQFGKPVTLSCSQTLNHNVMYWYQQKSSQAPKLLFHYYDKDFNNEADTPDNFQSRRPNTSFCFLDIRSPGLGDTAMYLCATSHTENEKLFFGSGTQLSVL.

The V gene is TRBV27, the J gene TRBJ2-2; no definite D call. V was trimmed by 0 bases and J by 9 bases, leaving 11 bases between them. CDR1 MNHEY and CDR2 SMNVEV come from the germline V gene (reference sequence). The CDR3 extends over 14 amino acids. CDR3 sequence (DNA): TGTGCCAGCAGTTTATCGATTGGTGGCAGGGAGCTGTTTTTT. As protein: CASSLSIGGRELFF.

CDR3 nucleotide sequence: TGCAGCGCTCCGGACAGGGACGACTATGGCTACACCTTC. Amino acid sequence: CSAPDRDDYGYTF. The V gene is TRBV29-1, the J gene TRBJ1-2; 8 bases match TRBD1. The J segment lost 3 bases and the V segment lost 7 bases, leaving 7 bases of the junction unmatched. Germline V CDR1 and CDR2: SQVTM, ANQGSEA. The CDR3 length is 13 residues.

The CDR3 here is CASSLTWGGYNEQFF. The CDR3 DNA reads TGTGCCAGCAGCTTAACGTGGGGGGGATACAATGAGCAGTTCTTC. This chain uses TRBV11-2 with TRBJ2-1; 7 bases are shared with TRBD2. The CDR3 sequence is 15 residues long. Per germline, CDR1 SGHAT and CDR2 FQNNGV. The ends lost 2 bases at V and 4 bases at J; junction bases unmatched: 5.

This chain uses TRBV5-8 with TRBJ1-2; D may be TRBD1 (6 bases). V shed 8 bases and J shed 13 bases, with 24 bases lying between them. Germline V gene lookup returns CDR1 SGHTS and CDR2 YDEGEE. The CDR3 length is 13 residues. The CDR3 loop reads CASRRGTTEVCTF. Written as DNA, the CDR3 is TGTGCCAGTAGACGCGGGACAACCGAAGTCTGCACCTTC.

On this clone itself: The same CDR3 also results from other DNA sequences found in this sample. V is TRBV7-9 and J is TRBJ2-2; D unresolved. CDR1 and CDR2 from the germline V gene are SEHNR and FQNEAQ (reference sequence). V was trimmed by 5 bases and J by 3 bases, leaving 4 bases between them. This CDR3 spans 12 amino acids. The CDR3 DNA sequence: TGTGCCAGCAGCCGCGACACCGGGGAGCTGTTTTTT. Translating gives CASSRDTGELFF.

V usage is TRBV5-8 and J usage is TRBJ2-7; the D is unclear. This CDR3 has 14 amino acids. V dropped 2 bases and J dropped 5 bases, with 14 bases sitting between them. Looked up from germline, CDR1 is SGHTS and CDR2 is YDEGEE. DNA of the CDR3: TGTGCCAGCAGCTTCCAACCCCGGAAACACGAGCAGTACTTC. This codes for CASSFQPRKHEQYF.

The chain is built from TRBV2 and TRBJ2-5, with 8 bases aligning to TRBD1. This CDR3 contains 16 residues. After removal of 1 base from V and 3 bases from J, the junction contained 7 bases not matched to a gene. Germline V gene data show CDR1 as SNHLY and CDR2 as FYNNEI. CDR3 nucleotides: TGTGCCAGCAGTGAAGGGTCTACAGGGGGTAAAGAGACCCAGTACTTC. Translated: CASSEGSTGGKETQYF.

The chain uses TRBV10-2 and TRBJ2-7; tentatively, D is TRBD1 or TRBD2 (6 bases each). Germline CDR1 and CDR2: WSHSY and SAAADI. This CDR3 spans 14 amino acids. Trimming pared 8 bases from V and 3 bases from J, leaving 17 bases between. The CDR3 spells CASGGGGENYEQYF. The CDR3 DNA follows: TGCGCCAGCGGAGGGGGAGGCGAAAACTACGAGCAGTACTTC.